The T cell receptor beta chain described here comes from a study of response to subunit inactivated influenza vaccine. About this clonotype itself: Its cognate antigen is unknown.

TCRdb recomputed calls from the RT-PCR reads with MiXCR, one row per CDR3 protein. The profile covers about 700,000 distinct CDR3 sequences, with more than 11% appearing a single time and less than 9% taken by the ten largest. This CDR3 spans 15 amino acids. Germline trimming cut 3 bases from V and 5 bases from J; bases unmatched to any gene: 5. Germline values: CDR1 DFQATT, CDR2 SNEGSKA (reference sequence). The study's findings and limits: T cells newly recruited by each seasonal influenza vaccination are few, the authors suggested.

V and J are TRBV20-1 and TRBJ2-3; 13 nucleotides agree with TRBD2. The TCR comes from a man aged 45-65 years who received an inactivated influenza vaccine. The sequencing here drew on PBMCs from blood, taken around 14 days before vaccination. The CDR3 sequence is CSASDRTSGGDTQYF. DNA of the CDR3: TGCAGTGCTAGTGACAGGACTAGCGGGGGAGATACGCAGTATTTT.